A single sample gave rise to the 22 T cell receptor beta chains below, sequenced in a study of cytomegalovirus exposure and HLA in healthy donors. Both 60 Vbeta primers and 13 Jbeta primers went into the PCR. TCRdb keeps only in-frame clones here, not all; method: immunoSEQ multiplex PCR. The repertoire holds roughly 100,000 clones, with under 85% as singletons. Sequences were obtained from PBMCs. The receptor set was obtained from a man aged 18 to 29 in good health and CMV-seronegative.

The J gene is TRBJ2-1, the V gene TRBV5-4; no firm D call. The CDR3 is 14 residues long. CDR1 and CDR2 (germline): SGHNT, YYREEE (reference sequence). Trimming cost V 3 bases and J 4 bases, with 11 bases left between them. This CDR3 is CASSSDWLYNEQFF. The CDR3 DNA reads TGTGCCAGCAGCTCCGACTGGCTATACAATGAGCAGTTCTTC.

The chain is built from TRBV19 and TRBJ2-1, with TRBD2 as a possible D gene (5 bases). Germline V gene data show CDR1 as LNHDA and CDR2 as SQIVND (reference sequence). The CDR3 spans 15 residues. Deletions cut 10 bases from V and 3 bases from J, with 19 bases between. CDR3 sequence: CATHESARGYNEQFF. CDR3 nucleotide sequence: TGTGCCACCCACGAATCAGCCCGGGGCTACAATGAGCAGTTCTTC. The full variable domain, with the rest looked up from reference TRBV19 and TRBJ2-1, is DGGITQSPKYLFRKEGQNVTLSCEQNLNHDAMYWYRQDPGQGLRLIYYSQIVNDFQKGDIAEGYSVSREKKESFPLTVTSAQKNPTAFYLCATHESARGYNEQFFGPGTRLTVL.

CDR3: CASSRNRGRNHEQYF. The CDR3 coding sequence is TGTGCCAGCAGTCGGAACAGGGGGCGAAACCACGAGCAGTACTTC. The chain recombines TRBV27 with TRBJ2-7; 9 positions agree with TRBD1. This CDR3 spans 15 amino acids. CDR1 MNHEY and CDR2 SMNVEV come from the germline V gene (reference sequence). V gave up 5 bases and J gave up 5 bases; unmatched junction bases: 10.

The chain combines TRBV6-5 with TRBJ1-1, with 7 bases lining up with TRBD1. Germline values: CDR1 MNHEY, CDR2 SVGAGI. V trimming: 0 bases; J trimming: 0 bases; junction bases outside the gene matches: 1. The CDR3 sequence is 15 residues long. CDR3 DNA sequence: TGTGCCAGCAGTTACTCGACAGGGATGAACACTGAAGCTTTCTTT. Protein product: CASSYSTGMNTEAFF.

V and J are TRBV7-2 and TRBJ2-1; 7 bases agree with TRBD1. J lost 9 bases, V lost 3 bases, and 5 bases had no gene match. Germline assignment: CDR1 SGHTA and CDR2 FQGNSA. This CDR3 is 13 amino acids long. The CDR3, as DNA: TGTGCCAGCAGCTTCGCACAGGGGACTGAGCAGTTCTTC. It is translated as CASSFAQGTEQFF.

The chain links TRBV21-1 to TRBJ2-4; TRBD1, the table's D call, lacks a check against the DNA. TRBV21-1 is a pseudogene. This CDR3 is 16 amino acids long. This CDR3 reads CASSKETPLAKNIQYF. The CDR3 DNA follows: TGTGCCAGCAGCAAAGAGACACCTCTAGCCAAAAACATTCAGTACTTC.

This clone was seen a handful of times. A far larger clone is a single base away, which makes a read error likely. Other nucleotide sequences from this sample produce the same CDR3. The chain combines TRBV5-4 with TRBJ2-2, with a weak D call TRBD2 (5 bases). Between the trimmed V and J ends, which lost 4 bases and 4 bases, there was a span of 11 bases. The CDR3 spans 14 residues. Per germline, CDR1 SGHNT and CDR2 YYREEE (reference sequence). The CDR3 region is CASSQLGLTGELFF. CDR3 DNA: TGTGCCAGCAGCCAACTCGGACTCACCGGGGAGCTGTTTTTT. Supplemented by reference TRBV5-4 and TRBJ2-2, the full variable domain reads ETGVTQSPTHLIKTRGQQVTLRCSSQSGHNTVSWYQQALGQGPQFIFQYYREEENGRGNFPPRFSGLQFPNYSSELNVNALELDDSALYLCASSQLGLTGELFFGEGSRLTVL.

J is TRBJ2-1 and V is TRBV9, with 12 bases matching TRBD2. V lost 4 bases to trimming and J lost 9 bases; unmatched junction nucleotides: 11. Germline values: CDR1 SGDLS, CDR2 YYNGEE. The CDR3 has 16 residues. The CDR3 is CASSLTLAGGLGEQFF. The CDR3 DNA is TGTGCCAGCAGCCTCACCCTAGCGGGAGGGCTCGGTGAGCAGTTCTTC.

The rearrangement joins TRBV4-3 to TRBJ2-1; D ambiguous. The germline gives CDR1 LGHNA, CDR2 YSLEER. V shed 0 bases and J shed 10 bases, with 10 bases lying between them. The CDR3 is 13 amino acids. The CDR3 spells CASSQDLIREQFF. CDR3 bases: TGCGCCAGCAGCCAAGATCTGATCAGGGAGCAGTTCTTC.

The chain joins TRBV27 to TRBJ2-7; 7 nucleotides match TRBD1. This CDR3 has 14 residues. V shed 4 bases, J shed 6 bases, and the junction held 9 bases outside the gene matches. Germline loops: CDR1 MNHEY, CDR2 SMNVEV (reference sequence). CDR3 amino acids: CASSSNRGPFEQYF. DNA for the CDR3: TGTGCCAGCAGTTCTAACAGGGGCCCCTTCGAGCAGTACTTC.

This sequence joins TRBV5-1 and TRBJ1-2; TRBD1 aligns across 8 bases. After removal of 6 bases from V and 5 bases from J, the junction contained 12 bases not matched to a gene. The CDR3 is 15 residues long. Germline lookup yields CDR1 SGHRS and CDR2 YFSETQ. CDR3 sequence (DNA): TGCGCCAGCACCAAGGCAGGGGGCGCAGGGTATGGCTACACCTTC. Amino acids: CASTKAGGAGYGYTF.

This chain links TRBV6-5 with TRBJ2-7, with 7 bases matching TRBD2. After removal of 5 bases from V and 2 bases from J, the junction contained 6 bases not matched to a gene. Looked up from germline, CDR1 is MNHEY and CDR2 is SVGAGI. This CDR3 comprises 14 residues. In DNA form, the CDR3 reads TGTGCCAGCAGTCTTGGGGGGGAAACCTACGAGCAGTACTTC. Protein product: CASSLGGETYEQYF.

Details on this clone: Additional DNA sequences in this sample encode the identical CDR3. The rearrangement links TRBV6-5 to TRBJ2-7, with 7 bases aligning to TRBD2. V lost 0 bases and J lost 2; bases outside the gene matches: 1. This CDR3 is built from 14 residues. Germline V CDR1 and CDR2: MNHEY, SVGAGI. CDR3 coding DNA: TGTGCCAGCAGTTACTCCGGGGGGACCTACGAGCAGTACTTC. Residues: CASSYSGGTYEQYF.

The chain employs TRBV19 and TRBJ2-3; 7 nucleotides match TRBD2. Germline V lookup: CDR1 LNHDA, CDR2 SQIVND (reference sequence). This CDR3 has 14 residues. V shed 6 bases, J shed 2 bases, and the junction held 5 bases outside the gene matches. CDR3 DNA: TGTGCCAGTAGCGGGACTAATCCCACAGATACGCAGTATTTT. Protein sequence: CASSGTNPTDTQYF.

The chain is built from TRBV6-5 and TRBJ2-1, with 9 bases that match TRBD2. V lost 7 bases, J lost 2 bases, and 3 bases stayed unmatched. CDR1 and CDR2 from the germline V gene are MNHEY and SVGAGI. CDR3 length equals 14 residues. The CDR3: CASTLAGAYNEQFF. The CDR3 DNA sequence: TGTGCCAGCACCTTAGCGGGGGCCTACAATGAGCAGTTCTTC.

The chain has TRBV30 and TRBJ1-5; D is possibly TRBD1 (5 bases). V shed 2 bases and J shed 7 bases, with 12 bases lying between them. There are 13 residues in the CDR3. The germline gives CDR1 GTSNPN, CDR2 SVGIG (reference sequence). The chain's CDR3 is CAWSLVGGQPQHF. The CDR3 nucleotides are TGTGCCTGGAGTCTGGTCGGGGGGCAGCCCCAGCATTTT.

This clone has a handful of counts. DNA of the CDR3: TGTGCCAGCAGCTTCCCGGGACAGGAGCAGTATTTT. It specifies CASSFPGQEQYF. The V gene is TRBV7-6, the J gene TRBJ2-3; 8 bases agree with TRBD1. The CDR3 runs 12 residues. V trimming: 3 bases; J trimming: 11 bases; junction bases outside the gene matches: 4. The V gene's germline CDR1 is SGHVS and CDR2 FNYEAQ.

The chain recombines TRBV7-3 with TRBJ2-7, with 10 nucleotides matching TRBD1. This CDR3 region has 14 residues. Germline assignment: CDR1 SGHTA and CDR2 FQGTGA. Unmatched junction bases numbered 3, after V lost 5 bases and J lost 2 bases. The CDR3 nucleotides are TGTGCCAGCAGCAGGGACAGGGGCCCCTACGAGCAGTACTTC. Translated, it gives CASSRDRGPYEQYF.

The chain links TRBV27 to TRBJ2-5; TRBD2 aligns across 7 bases. The CDR3 length is 16 residues. Germline V gene sequence: CDR1 MNHEY, CDR2 SMNVEV (reference sequence). Germline trimming cut 6 bases from V and 5 bases from J; bases unmatched to any gene: 15. The CDR3 DNA reads as TGTGCCAGCAGCCCTACTTCCAGCGGGGTGGGGGAGACCCAGTACTTC. This translates into CASSPTSSGVGETQYF.

The chain recombines TRBV6-6 with TRBJ2-7; TRBD2 agrees at 8 bases. CDR3 length: 15 residues. J lost 4 bases, V lost 8 bases, and 13 bases had no gene match. Germline V lookup: CDR1 MNHNY, CDR2 SVGAGI (reference sequence). The CDR3 here is CASGISGRMMYEQYF. In DNA form, the CDR3 reads TGTGCCAGCGGGATCAGCGGGAGAATGATGTACGAGCAGTACTTC.

This clone has more than one count but fewer than ten. The gene calls are TRBV19 and TRBJ2-7; a weak D match, TRBD1 (6 bases). V shed 4 bases and J shed 5 bases, with 18 bases lying between them. Germline-derived CDR1 and CDR2 are LNHDA and SQIVND (reference sequence). The CDR3 is made up of 15 amino acids. The CDR3 protein is CASSTGDGLRNEQYF. CDR3 bases: TGTGCCAGTAGTACAGGGGACGGGTTGCGGAACGAGCAGTACTTC.

This sequence joins TRBV4-2 and TRBJ2-3, with D possibly TRBD2 on 5 matching bases. Germline values: CDR1 LGHNA, CDR2 YNFKEQ. This CDR3 is built from 17 residues. Trimming removed 5 bases from V and 2 bases from J, with 20 bases in between. In nucleotides, the CDR3 is TGTGCCAGCAGCTTAGCGACGGTTAGAGCGGACACAGATACGCAGTATTTT. It specifies CASSLATVRADTDTQYF.